This T cell receptor beta chain was recovered during a study of cytomegalovirus exposure and HLA in healthy donors. The wider study: There were 350 to 450 genotyped donors. Of these, 81% fell in the genetic ancestry cluster associated with self-reported Caucasian donors.

This clone was observed a few times. The target antigen is unknown. The PCR made use of 60 Vbeta and 13 Jbeta primers. Profiled with immunoSEQ multiplex PCR; TCRdb holds only in-frame clones, not every one. The profile shows tens of thousands of clones, roughly 63% of them singletons. The CDR3 extends over 15 amino acids. Germline CDR1 reads SGHRS; CDR2 reads YFSETQ. The V and J ends lost 3 bases and 2 bases respectively, with 13 bases between them. Regarding the study as a whole: 164 TCR beta chains were listed as cytomegalovirus-associated.

The sample consisted of PBMCs. The clonotype originates from a woman in her twenties or thirties in good health and CMV-seronegative. This rearrangement joins TRBV5-1 to TRBJ2-3; D ambiguous. In nucleotides, the CDR3 is TGCGCCAGCAGCTCGCAGGATAACCCCACAGATACGCAGTATTTT. Protein sequence: CASSSQDNPTDTQYF.